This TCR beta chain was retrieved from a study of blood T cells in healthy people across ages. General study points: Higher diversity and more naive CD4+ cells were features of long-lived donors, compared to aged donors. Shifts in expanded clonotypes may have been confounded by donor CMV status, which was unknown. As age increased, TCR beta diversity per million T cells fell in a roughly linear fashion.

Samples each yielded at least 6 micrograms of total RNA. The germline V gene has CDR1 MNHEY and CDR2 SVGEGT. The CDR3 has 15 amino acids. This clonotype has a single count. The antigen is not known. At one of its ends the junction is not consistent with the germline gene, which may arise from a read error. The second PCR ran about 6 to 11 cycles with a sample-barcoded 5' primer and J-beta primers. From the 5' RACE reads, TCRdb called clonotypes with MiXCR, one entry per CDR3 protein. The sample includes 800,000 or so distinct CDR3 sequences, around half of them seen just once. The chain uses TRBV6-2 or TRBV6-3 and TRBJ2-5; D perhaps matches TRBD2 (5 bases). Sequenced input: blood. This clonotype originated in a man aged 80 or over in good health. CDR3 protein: CASSHRGPLYNEQYF. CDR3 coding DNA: TGCGCCAGCAGCCACCGGGGTCCTTTGTACAATGAGCAGTACTTC.